Listed below are T cell receptor beta chains from one sample, sequenced in a study of shared clonotypes between healthy human individuals. The repertoire was sequenced with immunoSEQ multiplex PCR; TCRdb's copy has only in-frame clones and lacks some. The table records under 650,000 clones, almost 97% of them present only once. Sequencing used naive CD4+ T cells sorted from blood. Receptor source: a woman aged 30 to 39 in good health. Both conserved end residues are part of each CDR3. D genes are given only for firm matches.

NA	TRBV10-2	TRBJ2-1	CASSESMASIGQFF	TGCGCCAGCAGTGAGTCGATGGCGTCAATTGGGCAGTTCTTC
TRBD1	TRBV28	TRBJ1-5	CASSSHDRGHQPQHF	TGTGCCAGCAGCTCCCACGACAGGGGGCATCAGCCCCAGCATTTT
TRBD1	TRBV6-1	TRBJ2-7	CASRSPGQGTYEQYF	TGTGCCAGCAGGTCCCCGGGACAGGGAACCTACGAGCAGTACTTC
NA	TRBV6-4	TRBJ2-2	CASSDGRSGSTGELFF	TGTGCCAGCAGTGACGGCCGGTCAGGAAGCACCGGGGAGCTGTTTTTT
TRBD1	TRBV7-9	TRBJ2-2	CASSLVGQATGELFF	TGTGCCAGCAGCTTAGTGGGACAGGCGACCGGGGAGCTGTTTTTT
NA	TRBV29-1	TRBJ2-5	CSVDGKTQYF	TGCAGCGTTGATGGAAAGACCCAGTACTTC
NA	TRBV27	TRBJ1-2	CATKTSWEDGYTF	TGTGCCACCAAGACTTCTTGGGAGGATGGCTACACCTTC
NA	TRBV4-2	TRBJ2-7	CASSQDQGSPLQQYF	TGTGCCAGCAGCCAAGATCAGGGCAGTCCTTTGCAGCAGTACTTC
NA	TRBV18	TRBJ2-3	CASSPFGRTQYF	TGTGCCAGCTCACCATTCGGGCGAACGCAGTATTTT
NA	TRBV19	TRBJ1-2	CATVDIAWNYGYTF	TGTGCCACCGTCGATATAGCATGGAACTATGGCTACACCTTC
TRBD2	TRBV18	TRBJ2-5	CASSPGLAGNQETQYF	TGTGCCAGCTCACCCGGACTAGCGGGAAACCAAGAGACCCAGTACTTC